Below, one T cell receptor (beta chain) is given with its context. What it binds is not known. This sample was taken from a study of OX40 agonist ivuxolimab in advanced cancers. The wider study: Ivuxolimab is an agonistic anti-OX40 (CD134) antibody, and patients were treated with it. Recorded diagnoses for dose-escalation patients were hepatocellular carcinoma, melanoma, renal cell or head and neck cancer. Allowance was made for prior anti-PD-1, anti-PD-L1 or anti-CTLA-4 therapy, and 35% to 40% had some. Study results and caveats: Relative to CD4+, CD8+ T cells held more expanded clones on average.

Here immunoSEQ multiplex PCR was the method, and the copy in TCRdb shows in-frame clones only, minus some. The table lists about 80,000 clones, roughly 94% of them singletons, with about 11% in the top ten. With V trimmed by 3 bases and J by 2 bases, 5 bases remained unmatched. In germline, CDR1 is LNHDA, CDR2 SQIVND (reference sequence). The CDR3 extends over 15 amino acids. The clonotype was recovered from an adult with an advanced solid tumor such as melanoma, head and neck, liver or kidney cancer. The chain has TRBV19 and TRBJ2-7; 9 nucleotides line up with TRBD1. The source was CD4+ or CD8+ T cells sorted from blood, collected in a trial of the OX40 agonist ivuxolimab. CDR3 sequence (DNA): TGTGCCAGTAGTATTCGACAGGGGGTTGCCTACGAGCAGTACTTC. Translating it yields CASSIRQGVAYEQYF.